The entry below gives a single T cell receptor beta chain sequence along with its context. The libraries were made with immunoSEQ v3.0 at survey level. Repertoires were generated with immunoSEQ multiplex PCR, while TCRdb's copy carries only in-frame clones and drops some. The repertoire includes more than 15,000 clones, about 79% of them detected once, and 14% sits in the top ten. The data stem from a study of long-term antiretroviral therapy in people with HIV. Germline V lookup: CDR1 SGHRS, CDR2 YFSETQ. Between the trimmed V and J ends, which lost 4 bases and 5 bases, there was a span of 13 bases. The CDR3 is 13 amino acids.

This chain connects TRBV5-1 to TRBJ2-7; D remains unclear. The clonotype comes from a woman between 45 and 65 years old with HIV. Material: unsorted PBMCs, obtained 1.5 years before starting antiretroviral therapy. CDR3 DNA sequence: TGCGCCAGCAGCCGACCGGAGTCCCACGAGCAGTACTTC. Translating gives CASSRPESHEQYF.